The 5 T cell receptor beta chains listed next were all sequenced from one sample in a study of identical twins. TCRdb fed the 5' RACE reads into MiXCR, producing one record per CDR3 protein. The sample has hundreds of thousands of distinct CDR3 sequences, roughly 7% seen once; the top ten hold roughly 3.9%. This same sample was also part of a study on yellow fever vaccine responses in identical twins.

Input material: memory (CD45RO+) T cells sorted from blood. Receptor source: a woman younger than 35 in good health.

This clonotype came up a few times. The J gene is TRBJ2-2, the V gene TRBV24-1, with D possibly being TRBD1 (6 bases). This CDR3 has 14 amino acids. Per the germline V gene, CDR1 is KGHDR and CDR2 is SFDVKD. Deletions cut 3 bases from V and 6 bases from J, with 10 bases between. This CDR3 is CATSDMGQPGELFF. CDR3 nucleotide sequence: TGTGCCACCAGTGATATGGGACAACCCGGGGAGCTGTTTTTT.

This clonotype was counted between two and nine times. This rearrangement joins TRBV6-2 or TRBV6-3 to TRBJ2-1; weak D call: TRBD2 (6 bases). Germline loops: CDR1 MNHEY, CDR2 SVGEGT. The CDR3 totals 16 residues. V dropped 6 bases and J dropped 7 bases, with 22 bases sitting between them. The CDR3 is CASREPNSGPRNEQFF. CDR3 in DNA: TGTGCCAGCAGAGAGCCGAACAGCGGGCCAAGGAATGAGCAGTTCTTC.

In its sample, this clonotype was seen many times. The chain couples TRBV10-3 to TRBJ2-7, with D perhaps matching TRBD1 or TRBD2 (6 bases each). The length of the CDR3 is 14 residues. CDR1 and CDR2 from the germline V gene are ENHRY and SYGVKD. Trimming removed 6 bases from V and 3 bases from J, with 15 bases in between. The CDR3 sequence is CAIRAKGGSYEQYF. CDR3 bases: TGTGCCATCAGAGCCAAGGGGGGAAGCTACGAGCAGTACTTC.

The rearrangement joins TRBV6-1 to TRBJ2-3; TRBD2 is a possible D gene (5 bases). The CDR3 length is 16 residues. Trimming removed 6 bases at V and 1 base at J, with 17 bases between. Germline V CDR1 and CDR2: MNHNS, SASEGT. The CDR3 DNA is TGTGCCAGCAGACGGACCATTAAAGCGGGCACAGATACGCAGTATTTT. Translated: CASRRTIKAGTDTQYF.

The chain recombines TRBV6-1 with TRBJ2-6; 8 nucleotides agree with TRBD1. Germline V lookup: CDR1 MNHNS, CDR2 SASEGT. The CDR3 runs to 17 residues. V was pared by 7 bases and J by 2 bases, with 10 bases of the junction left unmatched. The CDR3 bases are TGTGCCAGCACCGAGGACAGGGACCCCCCTGGGGCCAACGTCCTGACTTTC. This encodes CASTEDRDPPGANVLTF.